Below are 16 T cell receptor beta chains sequenced from a single sample in a study of T cell repertoires in cytomegalovirus infection. MiXCR, applied by TCRdb to the reads, yields one record per CDR3 protein. The data contain more than 150,000 distinct CDR3 sequences, about a sixth of them singletons. Sequenced sample: CD8+ T cells from PBMCs. All receptors derive from a human donor in good health (CMV status not recorded). Some clones in this sample may be carry-over from other donors' samples.

This chain links TRBV11-3 with TRBJ2-2; TRBD1 agrees at 7 bases. Losses at the gene ends were 5 bases for V and 3 bases for J; bases not matched to a gene: 3. Germline V gene data show CDR1 as SGHNT and CDR2 as YENEEA. The CDR3 is 14 amino acids. The CDR3 here is CASSRQGDTGELFF. CDR3 nucleotide sequence: TGTGCCAGCAGCCGACAGGGAGACACCGGGGAGCTGTTTTTT.

J is TRBJ2-7 and V is TRBV28; 7 bases are shared with TRBD1. Germline CDR1 MDHEN, CDR2 SYDVKM. The CDR3 is 16 amino acids. J lost 3 bases, V lost 2 bases, and 10 bases had no gene match. The CDR3 bases are TGTGCCAGCAGTTTACTGAAACAGGGGTTGGGCTACGAGCAGTACTTC. Translated: CASSLLKQGLGYEQYF.

The chain employs TRBV7-2 and TRBJ2-3, with 8 bases identical to TRBD2. Germline CDR1 reads SGHTA; CDR2 reads FQGNSA. This CDR3 spans 17 amino acids. V gave up 1 base and J gave up 5 bases; unmatched junction bases: 11. Written as DNA, the CDR3 is TGTGCCAGCAGCTTAGGCCTTCAGCGGGGGTTTCAAGATACGCAGTATTTT. Translating gives CASSLGLQRGFQDTQYF. Combining the CDR3 with reference TRBV7-2 and TRBJ2-3 gives the whole variable domain GAGVSQSPSNKVTEKGKDVELRCDPISGHTALYWYRQSLGQGLEFLIYFQGNSAPDKSGLPSDRFSAERTGGSVSTLTIQRTQQEDSAVYLCASSLGLQRGFQDTQYFGPGTRLTVL.

V gene TRBV29-1 combines with J gene TRBJ1-1; tentative D call: TRBD1 (5 bases). The ends were cut back, 0 bases at V and 8 bases at J, with 16 bases in the middle. Germline V gene lookup returns CDR1 SQVTM and CDR2 ANQGSEA. The CDR3 is 14 residues long. The CDR3 region has the DNA TGCAGCGTTGAAGATCATCTCCGGGGCCGCGAAGCTTTCTTT. Translated, it gives CSVEDHLRGREAFF.

The chain couples TRBV6-1 to TRBJ1-1; D perhaps matches TRBD1 (5 bases). The CDR3 spans 11 residues. Germline-derived CDR1 and CDR2 are MNHNS and SASEGT. CDR3 DNA: TGTGCTGCCTACGGGGGCACTGAAGCTTTCTTT. This translates into CAAYGGTEAFF.

The rearrangement joins TRBV2 to TRBJ1-1; D remains unclear. This CDR3 region has 11 residues. The V gene's germline CDR1 is SNHLY and CDR2 FYNNEI. The V and J ends lost 8 bases and 8 bases respectively, with 12 bases between them. In nucleotides, the CDR3 is TGTGCCAGCGGGTCGGCGATGGAAGCTTTCTTT. It encodes CASGSAMEAFF.

The chain uses TRBV7-9 and TRBJ2-4; tentative D call: TRBD1 (6 bases). V lost 2 bases and J lost 0, with 11 bases in between. Germline CDR1 SEHNR, CDR2 FQNEAQ (reference sequence). CDR3 length: 16 amino acids. The CDR3 sequence: CASSLWQGLAKNIQYF. The CDR3 coding sequence is TGTGCCAGCAGCTTATGGCAGGGGCTAGCCAAAAACATTCAGTACTTC.

The chain links TRBV20-1 to TRBJ1-3; D ambiguous. Looked up from germline, CDR1 is DFQATT and CDR2 is SNEGSKA (reference sequence). Trimming cost V 0 bases and J 0 bases, with 12 bases left between them. The CDR3 spans 16 residues. CDR3 DNA sequence: TGCAGTGCTAGAGATAGCGGGGTGCCCTCTGGAAACACCATATATTTT. Protein sequence: CSARDSGVPSGNTIYF.

This clonotype came up a few times. One junction end does not reproduce the germline sequence, and a read error may be involved. This sequence joins TRBV6-2 or TRBV6-3 and TRBJ1-1; D remains ambiguous. CDR1 is MNHEY, CDR2 SVGEGT, per germline. The CDR3 consists of 13 residues. The CDR3 here is CASSHSPNTEAFF. CDR3 in DNA: TGTGCCAGCAGTCACTCGCCCAACACTGAAGCTTTCTTT.

This chain links TRBV6-2 or TRBV6-3 with TRBJ1-1; D remains unclear. Trimming removed 3 bases from V and 3 bases from J, with 8 bases in between. The CDR3 is made up of 13 amino acids. Per germline, CDR1 MNHEY and CDR2 SVGEGT. The CDR3 region is CASSYSAYTEAFF. The CDR3, as DNA: TGTGCCAGCAGTTATTCGGCGTACACTGAAGCTTTCTTT.

The rearrangement links TRBV28 to TRBJ1-2; possibly TRBD1 for D (6 bases). In germline, CDR1 is MDHEN, CDR2 SYDVKM. The V end lost 11 bases, the J end lost 7 bases, and 26 bases lay between the germline ends. This CDR3 contains 15 residues. Here the CDR3 reads CAPLKKDRLLCGYTF. For the CDR3, the DNA is TGTGCCCCTTTAAAAAAGGACAGACTACTATGTGGCTACACCTTC.

This chain joins TRBV28 and TRBJ1-5; D remains ambiguous. The CDR3 extends over 14 amino acids. Germline V CDR1 and CDR2: MDHEN, SYDVKM. V lost 1 base, J lost 7 bases, and 11 bases lay in between. CDR3 DNA sequence: TGTGCCAGCAGTTTATTCCCCACCGTCCAGCCCCAGCATTTT. Translating gives CASSLFPTVQPQHF.

J is TRBJ2-7 and V is TRBV7-9; 8 bases are a match to TRBD1. The CDR3 is 13 amino acids. The V and J ends lost 4 bases and 5 bases, in that order; junction bases with no gene match: 4. CDR1 is SEHNR and CDR2 is FQNEAQ in the germline V gene (reference sequence). This CDR3 is CASSSPTGDEQYF. The CDR3 DNA sequence: TGTGCCAGCAGCTCGCCGACAGGGGACGAGCAGTACTTC.

This CDR3 reads CSARDRGHNEQFF. The DNA for the CDR3 is TGCAGTGCTAGGGACAGGGGTCACAATGAGCAGTTCTTC. The chain links TRBV20-1 to TRBJ2-1; 9 positions match TRBD1. This CDR3 spans 13 amino acids. Germline lookup yields CDR1 DFQATT and CDR2 SNEGSKA (reference sequence). J lost 5 bases, V lost 3 bases, and 2 bases had no gene match.

A few counts support this clonotype. The rearrangement joins TRBV7-3 to TRBJ2-7, with 8 bases matching TRBD2. The V and J ends lost 5 bases and 5 bases, in that order; junction bases with no gene match: 11. The CDR3 contains 15 residues. Germline CDR1 SGHTA, CDR2 FQGTGA. CDR3 protein: CASSPSSGWDHEQYF. In nucleotides, the CDR3 is TGTGCCAGCAGCCCATCTAGCGGGTGGGACCACGAGCAGTACTTC.

This sequence joins TRBV12-3 or TRBV12-4 and TRBJ2-7; 7 bases are shared with TRBD1. The CDR3 extends over 12 amino acids. The V gene end was trimmed by 6 bases and the J gene end by 1 base; junction bases not matched to a gene: 0. The CDR3 loop is CASRGQSYEQYF. CDR3 coding DNA: TGTGCCAGCAGGGGACAGTCCTACGAGCAGTACTTC.